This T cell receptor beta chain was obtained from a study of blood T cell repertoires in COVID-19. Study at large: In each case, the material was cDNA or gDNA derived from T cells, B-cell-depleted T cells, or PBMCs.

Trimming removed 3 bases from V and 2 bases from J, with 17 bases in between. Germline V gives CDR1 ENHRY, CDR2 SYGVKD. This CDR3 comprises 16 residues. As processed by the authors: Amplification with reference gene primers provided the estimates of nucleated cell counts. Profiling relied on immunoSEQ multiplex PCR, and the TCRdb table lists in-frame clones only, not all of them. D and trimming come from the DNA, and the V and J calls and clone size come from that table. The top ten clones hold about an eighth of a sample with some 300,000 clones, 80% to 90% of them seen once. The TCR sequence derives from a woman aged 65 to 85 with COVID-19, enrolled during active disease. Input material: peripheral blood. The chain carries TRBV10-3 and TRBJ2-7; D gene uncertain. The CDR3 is CAISDSDAGDPYEQYF. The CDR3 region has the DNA TGTGCCATCAGTGATTCCGACGCAGGCGACCCCTACGAGCAGTACTTC.